The rows below give T cell receptor beta chains drawn from one sample of a study of T-cell memory formation after mild COVID-19. TCRdb independently ran MiXCR on the 5' RACE reads; one entry per CDR3 protein. Of 150,000 to 200,000 distinct CDR3 sequences in the sample, approximately 18% were seen once. Sequences were obtained from PBMCs or a T cell subset sorted from them (not recorded which). The origin of the receptors is a man between 18 and 29 years old who had mild COVID-19 (a few samples of this study predate the infection). Cell type and time point are not known. Each CDR3 is given with its conserved first and last residue. The D gene is left open where the match is weak. Clone size is stated in some rows and not others, as once, few, many or a class when expanded.

V	J	size	D	CDR3	DNA
TRBV7-9	TRBJ1-4	few	.	CASTQWATNEKLFF	TGTGCCAGCACCCAATGGGCAACTAATGAAAAACTGTTTTTT
TRBV7-2	TRBJ2-7	.	.	CASSQGGRYEQYF	TGTGCCAGCAGCCAGGGGGGCCGGTACGAGCAGTACTTC
TRBV20-1	TRBJ2-3	.	.	CSARDNWWGDSGTDTQYF	TGCAGTGCTAGAGATAATTGGTGGGGGGACTCGGGCACAGATACGCAGTATTTT
TRBV18	TRBJ1-3	.	.	CASSPAAGFAGNTIYF	TGTGCCAGCTCACCTGCCGCAGGGTTCGCTGGAAACACCATATATTTT
TRBV5-1	TRBJ1-1	.	.	CASSLEPQGNTEAFF	TGCGCCAGCAGCTTGGAGCCTCAGGGTAACACTGAAGCTTTCTTT
TRBV5-1	TRBJ2-3	few	.	CASSLGQEDTQYF	TGCGCCAGCAGCTTGGGACAAGAAGATACGCAGTATTTT
TRBV4-1	TRBJ2-3	few	TRBD1	CASSLRGTGGGTDTQYF	TGCGCCAGCAGCCTACGGGGGACAGGGGGCGGCACAGATACGCAGTATTTT
TRBV10-3	TRBJ1-1	few	.	CAISDPDRHRGAFF	TGTGCCATCAGTGACCCCGACAGGCATCGAGGAGCTTTCTTT
TRBV12-3/TRBV12-4	TRBJ2-7	.	.	CASSIQGLGEQYF	TGTGCCAGCAGCATACAGGGTTTGGGAGAGCAGTACTTC
TRBV7-2	TRBJ1-5	.	.	CASSFFNQPQHF	TGTGCCAGCAGCTTCTTCAATCAGCCCCAGCATTTT
TRBV7-2	TRBJ1-2	few	.	CASSFSRGRNYGYTF	TGTGCCAGCAGCTTTTCCCGTGGAAGGAACTATGGCTACACCTTC
TRBV18	TRBJ2-1	.	TRBD1	CASSPGTGFYNEQFF	TGTGCCAGCTCACCAGGGACAGGCTTCTACAATGAGCAGTTCTTC
TRBV20-1	TRBJ2-3	few	.	CSAQAWTDTQYF	TGCAGTGCCCAGGCCTGGACAGATACGCAGTATTTT
TRBV12-3/TRBV12-4	TRBJ2-2	few	TRBD2	CASRDRDYHTGELFF	TGTGCCAGCCGCGACCGGGACTACCACACCGGGGAGCTGTTTTTT
TRBV5-5	TRBJ2-2	many	.	CASSRLGVHGELFF	TGTGCCAGCAGCCGGCTCGGGGTTCACGGGGAGCTGTTTTTT
TRBV9	TRBJ2-3	.	TRBD2	CASSVQAGGLTDTQYF	TGTGCCAGCAGCGTGCAGGCGGGGGGACTCACAGATACGCAGTATTTT
TRBV12-3/TRBV12-4	TRBJ2-5	.	TRBD2	CASSPGLAGVQYF	TGTGCCAGCAGTCCGGGACTAGCGGGGGTACAGTACTTC
TRBV6-5	TRBJ2-5	few	.	CASKEGRGETQYF	TGTGCCAGCAAAGAGGGCCGGGGAGAGACCCAGTACTTC
TRBV7-9	TRBJ2-1	.	.	CASSPPGVIKAEQFF	TGTGCCAGCAGCCCGCCGGGGGTGATCAAGGCTGAGCAGTTCTTC
TRBV20-1	TRBJ2-7	many	.	CSARGGREQYF	TGCAGTGCTAGAGGGGGGCGCGAGCAGTACTTC
TRBV14	TRBJ1-2	.	TRBD1	CASSQGQSYGYTF	TGTGCCAGCAGCCAGGGACAGTCCTATGGCTACACCTTC
TRBV4-3	TRBJ2-5	.	.	CASSQAPGDETQYF	TGCGCCAGCAGCCAAGCGCCAGGCGATGAGACCCAGTACTTC
TRBV25-1	TRBJ1-6	.	.	CASSLTRDSPLHF	TGTGCCAGCAGTCTAACACGGGATTCACCCCTCCACTTT
TRBV5-1	TRBJ1-2	.	.	CASSLEFGGHGYTF	TGCGCCAGCAGCTTGGAATTCGGGGGCCATGGCTACACCTTC
TRBV4-2	TRBJ1-6	.	.	CASSHPGNYNSPLHF	TGTGCCAGCAGCCATCCAGGGAACTATAATTCACCCCTCCACTTT
TRBV5-6	TRBJ1-1	.	.	CASSLGWWTEAFF	TGTGCCAGCAGCTTAGGGTGGTGGACTGAAGCTTTCTTT
TRBV20-1	TRBJ1-4	few	.	CSASSRIEKLFF	TGCAGTGCTAGCTCTAGGATTGAAAAACTGTTTTTT
TRBV7-2	TRBJ2-3	few	TRBD2	CASTSPATSPNTDTQYF	TGTGCCAGCACCTCCCCAGCGACTAGCCCAAACACAGATACGCAGTATTTT
TRBV7-2	TRBJ2-5	.	TRBD2	CASSLAGLRGVQETQYF	TGTGCCAGCAGCTTAGCGGGTTTGCGGGGGGTCCAAGAGACCCAGTACTTC
TRBV7-2	TRBJ1-1	many	TRBD1	CASSLSSPSGTGYGTEAFF	TGTGCCAGCAGCTTATCCTCACCGTCCGGGACAGGGTATGGCACTGAAGCTTTCTTT
TRBV6-1	TRBJ1-5	.	TRBD1	CASCDRVRGNQPQHF	TGTGCCAGCTGCGACAGGGTAAGGGGCAATCAGCCCCAGCATTTT
TRBV7-2	TRBJ2-3	.	TRBD1	CASSLEHRGFTDTQYF	TGTGCCAGCAGCCTCGAACACAGGGGGTTCACAGATACGCAGTATTTT
TRBV4-2	TRBJ2-7	few	.	CASSQGGTLSYEQYF	TGTGCCAGCAGCCAAGGCGGGACTCTCTCCTACGAGCAGTACTTC
TRBV7-2	TRBJ2-3	.	TRBD2	CASRVGGADTQYF	TGTGCCTCGAGGGTCGGGGGGGCCGATACGCAGTATTTT
TRBV7-6	TRBJ2-3	.	.	CASSLNEQDTQYF	TGTGCCAGCAGCTTAAACGAGCAGGATACGCAGTATTTT
TRBV7-9	TRBJ2-7	.	TRBD2	CASSPGGGRTYEQYF	TGTGCCAGCAGCCCGGGGGGAGGACGAACCTACGAGCAGTACTTC
TRBV7-9	TRBJ2-3	few	TRBD2	CASSPLAGITDTQYF	TGTGCCAGCAGCCCGCTAGCGGGGATCACAGATACGCAGTATTTT
TRBV10-3	TRBJ2-1	.	TRBD1	CATGPGTGYNEQFF	TGTGCCACAGGTCCCGGGACAGGGTACAATGAGCAGTTCTTC
TRBV7-3	TRBJ1-1	.	.	CASSNQGNTEAFF	TGTGCCAGCAGCAATCAGGGGAACACTGAAGCTTTCTTT
TRBV20-1	TRBJ2-1	few	.	CSARDSAPGASNRNEQFF	TGCAGTGCTAGAGATTCCGCCCCGGGTGCCAGCAATAGGAATGAGCAGTTCTTC
TRBV5-1	TRBJ2-1	many	TRBD1	CASSLAGQGYNEQFF	TGCGCCAGCAGCTTGGCGGGACAGGGGTACAATGAGCAGTTCTTC
TRBV7-9	TRBJ1-1	.	TRBD1	CASSAEANRGFAEAFF	TGTGCCAGCAGCGCCGAGGCGAACAGGGGGTTCGCTGAAGCTTTCTTT